Below, 5 T cell receptor beta chains from the same sample are listed, as sequenced in a study of long-term antiretroviral therapy in people with HIV. Version v3.0 of the immunoSEQ assay was performed at survey level. Data came from immunoSEQ multiplex PCR; TCRdb stores just in-frame clones and leaves some out. The sample has around 20,000 clones; about nine tenths are singletons. The source material was unsorted PBMCs, sampled 0.2 years before starting antiretroviral therapy. These receptors were taken from a man aged 18 to 35 with HIV.

The CDR3 DNA reads as TGCGCCAGCAGTGCCCACAGTGGGCCTTTGAACACTGAAGCTTTCTTT. Amino acids: CASSAHSGPLNTEAFF. The J gene is TRBJ1-1, the V gene TRBV5-1; D unclear. V was pared by 5 bases and J by 0 bases, with 17 bases between. This CDR3 is 16 amino acids long. Germline-derived CDR1 and CDR2 are SGHRS and YFSETQ. Drawing the rest from reference TRBV5-1 and TRBJ1-1, the complete variable domain is KAGVTQTPRYLIKTRGQQVTLSCSPISGHRSVSWYQQTPGQGLQFLFEYFSETQRNKGNFPGRFSGRQFSNSRSEMNVSTLELGDSALYLCASSAHSGPLNTEAFFGQGTRLTVV.

This chain links TRBV19 with TRBJ2-7; TRBD1 aligns across 7 bases. From germline, CDR1 is LNHDA and CDR2 SQIVND (reference sequence). The V and J ends lost 4 bases and 9 bases, in that order; junction bases with no gene match: 15. The CDR3 covers 15 residues. The CDR3 reads CASSNGTEGVSGQYF. In DNA, the CDR3 is TGTGCCAGTAGTAACGGGACAGAGGGGGTTTCGGGGCAGTACTTC.

The CDR3 coding sequence is TGTGCCAGCAGTTCAATTTCGGGGGGTCCCTACGAGCAGTACTTC. Amino acid sequence: CASSSISGGPYEQYF. V is TRBV7-9 and J is TRBJ2-7; 7 nucleotides match TRBD2. Germline-derived CDR1 and CDR2 are SEHNR and FQNEAQ (reference sequence). V lost 6 bases, J lost 2 bases, and 10 bases stayed unmatched. CDR3 length: 15 amino acids.

The chain carries TRBV7-8 and TRBJ2-7, with TRBD2 matching 7 bases. This CDR3 region has 14 residues. Germline CDR1 is SGHVS and CDR2 is FQNEAQ. Germline trimming cut 1 base from V and 7 bases from J; bases unmatched to any gene: 7. CDR3 protein: CASSLEVTSREQYF. CDR3 nucleotides: TGTGCCAGCAGCTTAGAGGTGACTAGCAGAGAGCAGTACTTC.

The chain is built from TRBV29-1 and TRBJ1-1; 8 bases agree with TRBD1. The length of the CDR3 is 10 residues. Germline V gives CDR1 SQVTM, CDR2 ANQGSEA. J was trimmed by 12 bases and V by 6 bases; bases with no gene match: 6. For the CDR3, the DNA is TGCAGCGTGGACAGGGTTAAGACTTTCTTT. Translated, it gives CSVDRVKTFF.